This T cell receptor beta chain stems from a study of blood T cell repertoires in COVID-19. Measured with immunoSEQ multiplex PCR; TCRdb has only the in-frame clones, and not every one. This sample has hundreds of thousands of clones, with 65% to 90% found just once. The CDR3 runs to 16 residues. Germline lookup yields CDR1 MNHNS and CDR2 SASEGT. V was clipped by 1 base and J by 0 bases; unmatched bases: 3. Residents of 24 US areas, aged roughly 18 to 90 years, made up the participants. Donors were grouped by their self-reported clinical history. The chain couples TRBV6-1 to TRBJ1-3; TRBD1 matches at 7 bases. The specimen was PBMCs or T cells enriched from blood (not recorded which). The sequence was collected from a man aged 18 to 29 who had recovered from COVID-19. The CDR3 region has the DNA TGTGCCAGCAGTGAAGGGACAGGCCCCTCTGGAAACACCATATATTTT. This encodes CASSEGTGPSGNTIYF.